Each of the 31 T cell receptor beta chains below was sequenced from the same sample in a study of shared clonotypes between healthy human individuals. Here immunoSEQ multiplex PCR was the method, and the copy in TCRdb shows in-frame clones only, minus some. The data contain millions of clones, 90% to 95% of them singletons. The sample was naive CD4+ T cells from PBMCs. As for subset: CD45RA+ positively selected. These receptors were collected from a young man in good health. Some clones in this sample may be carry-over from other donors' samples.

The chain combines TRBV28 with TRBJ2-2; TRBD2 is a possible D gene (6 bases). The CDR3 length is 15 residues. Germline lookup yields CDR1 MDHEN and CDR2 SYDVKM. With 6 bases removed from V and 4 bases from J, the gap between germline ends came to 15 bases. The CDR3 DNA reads TGTGCCAGCAGCCCGCTGTGGGGGGTCACCGGGGAGCTGTTTTTT. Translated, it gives CASSPLWGVTGELFF. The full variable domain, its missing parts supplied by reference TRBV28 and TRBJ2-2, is DVKVTQSSRYLVKRTGEKVFLECVQDMDHENMFWYRQDPGLGLRLIYFSYDVKMKEKGDIPEGYSVSREKKERFSLILESASTNQTSMYLCASSPLWGVTGELFFGEGSRLTVL.

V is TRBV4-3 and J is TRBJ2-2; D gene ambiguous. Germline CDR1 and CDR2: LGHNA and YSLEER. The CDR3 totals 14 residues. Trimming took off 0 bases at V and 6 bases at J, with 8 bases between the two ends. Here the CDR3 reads CASSQDLVAGELFF. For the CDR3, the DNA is TGCGCCAGCAGCCAAGATTTAGTAGCCGGGGAGCTGTTTTTT.

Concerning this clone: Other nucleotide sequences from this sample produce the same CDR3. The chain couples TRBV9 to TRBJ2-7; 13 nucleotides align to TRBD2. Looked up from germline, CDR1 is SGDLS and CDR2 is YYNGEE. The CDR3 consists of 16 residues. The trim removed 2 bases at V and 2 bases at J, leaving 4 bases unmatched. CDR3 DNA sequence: TGTGCCAGCAGCGTTGGACTAGCGGGAGACCCCTACGAGCAGTACTTC. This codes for CASSVGLAGDPYEQYF.

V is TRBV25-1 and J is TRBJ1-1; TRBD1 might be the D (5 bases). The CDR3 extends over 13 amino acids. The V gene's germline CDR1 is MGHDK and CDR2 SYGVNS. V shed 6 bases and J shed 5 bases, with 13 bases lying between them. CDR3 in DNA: TGTGCCAGCAGAGGACCAGGGCTTACTGAAGCTTTCTTT. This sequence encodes CASRGPGLTEAFF. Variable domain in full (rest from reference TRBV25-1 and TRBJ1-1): EADIYQTPRYLVIGTGKKITLECSQTMGHDKMYWYQQDPGMELHLIHYSYGVNSTEKGDLSSESTVSRIRTEHFPLTLESARPSHTSQYLCASRGPGLTEAFFGQGTRLTVV.

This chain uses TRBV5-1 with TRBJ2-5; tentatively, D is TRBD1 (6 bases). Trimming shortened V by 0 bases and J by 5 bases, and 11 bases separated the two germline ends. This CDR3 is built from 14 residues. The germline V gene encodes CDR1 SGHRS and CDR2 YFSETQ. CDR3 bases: TGCGCCAGCAGCTTGGACCACAGGGTGGAGACCCAGTACTTC. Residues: CASSLDHRVETQYF.

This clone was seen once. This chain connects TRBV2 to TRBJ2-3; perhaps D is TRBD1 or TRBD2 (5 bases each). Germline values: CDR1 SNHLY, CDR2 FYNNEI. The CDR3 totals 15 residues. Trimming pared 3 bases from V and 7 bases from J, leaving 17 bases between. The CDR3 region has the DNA TGTGCCAGCAGTGACTCGAGGGGTGTGCGATATACGCAGTATTTT. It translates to CASSDSRGVRYTQYF. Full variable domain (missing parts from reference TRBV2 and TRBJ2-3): EPEVTQTPSHQVTQMGQEVILRCVPISNHLYFYWYRQILGQKVEFLVSFYNNEISEKSEIFDDQFSVERPDGSNFTLKIRSTKLEDSAMYFCASSDSRGVRYTQYFGPGTRLTVL.

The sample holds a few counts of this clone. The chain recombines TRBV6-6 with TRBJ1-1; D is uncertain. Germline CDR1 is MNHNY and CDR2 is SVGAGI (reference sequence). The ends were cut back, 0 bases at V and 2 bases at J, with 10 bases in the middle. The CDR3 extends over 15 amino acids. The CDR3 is CASSYSIAGNTEAFF. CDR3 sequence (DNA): TGTGCCAGCAGTTACTCGATTGCAGGAAACACTGAAGCTTTCTTT.

The CDR3 sequence is CASSLVGGVMNTEAFF. The CDR3 DNA is TGCGCCAGCAGCTTGGTTGGTGGCGTCATGAACACTGAAGCTTTCTTT. The chain joins TRBV5-1 to TRBJ1-1; D remains unclear. V lost 0 bases and J 0 bases, leaving 12 bases between the germline ends. This CDR3 contains 16 residues. Germline V lookup: CDR1 SGHRS, CDR2 YFSETQ.

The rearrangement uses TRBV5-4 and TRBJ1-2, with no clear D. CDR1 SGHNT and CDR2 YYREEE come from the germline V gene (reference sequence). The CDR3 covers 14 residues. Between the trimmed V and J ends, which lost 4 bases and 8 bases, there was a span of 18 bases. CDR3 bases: TGTGCCAGCAGCCCCGGGTCCCGAACGGAGGGCTACACCTTC. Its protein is CASSPGSRTEGYTF.

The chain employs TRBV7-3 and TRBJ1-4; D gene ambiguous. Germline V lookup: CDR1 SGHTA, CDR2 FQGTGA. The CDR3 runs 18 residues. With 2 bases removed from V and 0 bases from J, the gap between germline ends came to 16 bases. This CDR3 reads CASSLEGREWATNEKLFF. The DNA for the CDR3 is TGTGCCAGCAGCTTAGAGGGTAGGGAATGGGCAACTAATGAAAAACTGTTTTTT.

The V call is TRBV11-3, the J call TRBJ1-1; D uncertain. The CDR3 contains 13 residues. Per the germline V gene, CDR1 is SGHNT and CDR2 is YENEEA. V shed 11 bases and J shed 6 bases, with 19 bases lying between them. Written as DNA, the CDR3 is TGTGCCTACTTAAGATCGCGAGGAGCTGAAGCTTTCTTT. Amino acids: CAYLRSRGAEAFF.

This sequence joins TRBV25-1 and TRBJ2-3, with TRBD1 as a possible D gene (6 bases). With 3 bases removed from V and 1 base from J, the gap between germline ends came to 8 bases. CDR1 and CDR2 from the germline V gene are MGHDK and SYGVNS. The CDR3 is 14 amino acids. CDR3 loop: CASSEYRGTDTQYF. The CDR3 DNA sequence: TGTGCCAGCAGTGAGTACAGGGGCACAGATACGCAGTATTTT.

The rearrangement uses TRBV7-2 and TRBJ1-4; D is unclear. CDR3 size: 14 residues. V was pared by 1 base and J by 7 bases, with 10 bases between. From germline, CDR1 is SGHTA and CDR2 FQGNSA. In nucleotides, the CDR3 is TGTGCCAGCAGCTTAGTTGGGCTGGCTGAAAAACTGTTTTTT. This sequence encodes CASSLVGLAEKLFF.

The CDR3 DNA follows: TGTGCCAGCAGCCTAACACGGGGTTCTATCTCTGGGGCCAACGTCCTGACTTTC. Its translation: CASSLTRGSISGANVLTF. The V gene is TRBV9, the J gene TRBJ2-6; D might be TRBD2 (5 bases). The CDR3 totals 18 residues. Germline CDR1 and CDR2: SGDLS and YYNGEE. The V end was cut by 4 bases, the J end by 0 bases, with 17 bases between.

CDR3 region: CASSEVDSNQPQHF. The DNA of the CDR3 is TGTGCCAGCAGTGAAGTGGATAGCAATCAGCCCCAGCATTTT. The gene calls are TRBV2 and TRBJ1-5; D unclear. The length of the CDR3 is 14 residues. Germline loops: CDR1 SNHLY, CDR2 FYNNEI. Trimming removed 1 base from V and 0 bases from J, with 4 bases in between. Complete variable domain (other parts from reference TRBV2 and TRBJ1-5): EPEVTQTPSHQVTQMGQEVILRCVPISNHLYFYWYRQILGQKVEFLVSFYNNEISEKSEIFDDQFSVERPDGSNFTLKIRSTKLEDSAMYFCASSEVDSNQPQHFGDGTRLSIL.

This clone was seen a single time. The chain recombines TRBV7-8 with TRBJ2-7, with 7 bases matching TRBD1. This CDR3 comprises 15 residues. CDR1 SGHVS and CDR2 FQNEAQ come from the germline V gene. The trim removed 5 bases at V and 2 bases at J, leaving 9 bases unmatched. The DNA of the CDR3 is TGTGCCAGCAGCCCGGTAGGGGGACAGCCCTACGAGCAGTACTTC. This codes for CASSPVGGQPYEQYF.

CDR3 in DNA: TGTGCCAGTCGTTTGGCGGGAGGCTCAGATACGCAGTATTTT. This sequence encodes CASRLAGGSDTQYF. The rearrangement uses TRBV19 and TRBJ2-3, with 8 nucleotides matching TRBD2. This CDR3 comprises 14 residues. Trimming at V came to 8 bases and at J to 4 bases, leaving 8 bases not matched to a gene. CDR1 LNHDA and CDR2 SQIVND come from the germline V gene (reference sequence).

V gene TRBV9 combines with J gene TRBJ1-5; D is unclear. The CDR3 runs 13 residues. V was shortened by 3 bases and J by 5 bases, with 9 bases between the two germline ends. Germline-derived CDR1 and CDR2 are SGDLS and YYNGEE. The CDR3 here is CASSADPHQPQHF. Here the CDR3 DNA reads TGTGCCAGCAGCGCGGACCCCCATCAGCCCCAGCATTTT.

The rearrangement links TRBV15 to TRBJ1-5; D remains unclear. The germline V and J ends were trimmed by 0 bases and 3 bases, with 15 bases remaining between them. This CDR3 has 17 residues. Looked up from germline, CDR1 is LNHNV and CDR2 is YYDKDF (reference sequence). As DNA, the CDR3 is TGTGCCACCAGCAGAGATTCACCGAACAACTACAATCAGCCCCAGCATTTT. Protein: CATSRDSPNNYNQPQHF.

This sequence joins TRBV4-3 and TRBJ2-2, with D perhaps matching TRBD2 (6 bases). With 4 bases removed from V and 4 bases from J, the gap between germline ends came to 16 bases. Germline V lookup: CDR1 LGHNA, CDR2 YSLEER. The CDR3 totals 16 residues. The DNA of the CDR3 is TGCGCCAGCAGCCCTAGACCGGGACTCCTCACCGGGGAGCTGTTTTTT. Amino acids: CASSPRPGLLTGELFF.

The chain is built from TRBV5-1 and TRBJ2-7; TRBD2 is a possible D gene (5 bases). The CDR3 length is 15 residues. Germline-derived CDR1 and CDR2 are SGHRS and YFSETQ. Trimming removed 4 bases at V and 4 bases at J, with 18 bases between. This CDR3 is CASSLLRASGYEQYF. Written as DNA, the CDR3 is TGCGCCAGCAGCCTTCTTAGGGCCAGCGGTTACGAGCAGTACTTC.

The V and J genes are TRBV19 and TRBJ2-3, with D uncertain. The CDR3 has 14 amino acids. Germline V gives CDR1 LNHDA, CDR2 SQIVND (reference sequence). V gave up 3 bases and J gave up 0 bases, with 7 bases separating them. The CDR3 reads CASSIDRSTDTQYF. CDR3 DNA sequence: TGTGCCAGTAGTATCGACCGTAGCACAGATACGCAGTATTTT.

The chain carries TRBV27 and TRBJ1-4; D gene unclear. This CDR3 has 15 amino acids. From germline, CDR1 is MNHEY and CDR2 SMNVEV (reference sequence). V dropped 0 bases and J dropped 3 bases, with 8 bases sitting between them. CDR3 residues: CASSLSGQANEKLFF. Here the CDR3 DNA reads TGTGCCAGCAGTTTATCCGGGCAGGCTAATGAAAAACTGTTTTTT.

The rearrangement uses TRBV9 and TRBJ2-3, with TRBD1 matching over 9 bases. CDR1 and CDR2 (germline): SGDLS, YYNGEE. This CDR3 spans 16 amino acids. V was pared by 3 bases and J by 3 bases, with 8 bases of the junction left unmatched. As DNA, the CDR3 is TGTGCCAGCAGCGGCCCCCCGGGACAGGGAACAGATACGCAGTATTTT. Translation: CASSGPPGQGTDTQYF.

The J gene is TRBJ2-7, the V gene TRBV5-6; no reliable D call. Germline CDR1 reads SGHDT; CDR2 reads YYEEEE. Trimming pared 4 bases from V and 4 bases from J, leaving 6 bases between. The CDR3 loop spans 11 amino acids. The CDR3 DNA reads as TGTGCCAGCAGCCAATCTTACGAGCAGTACTTC. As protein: CASSQSYEQYF.

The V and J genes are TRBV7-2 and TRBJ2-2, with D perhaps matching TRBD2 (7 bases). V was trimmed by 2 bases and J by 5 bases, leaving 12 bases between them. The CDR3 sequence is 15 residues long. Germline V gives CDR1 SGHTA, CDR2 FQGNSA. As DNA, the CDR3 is TGTGCCAGCAGCTTACTACAGGGAGGGACCGGGGAGCTGTTTTTT. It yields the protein CASSLLQGGTGELFF.

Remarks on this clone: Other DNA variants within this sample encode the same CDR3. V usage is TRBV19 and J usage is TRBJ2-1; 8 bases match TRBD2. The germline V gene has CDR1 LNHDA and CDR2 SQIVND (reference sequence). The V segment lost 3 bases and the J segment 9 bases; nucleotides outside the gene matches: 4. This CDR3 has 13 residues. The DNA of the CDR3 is TGTGCCAGTAGTATCTTGCTAGCGGGTGAGCAGTTCTTC. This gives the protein CASSILLAGEQFF.

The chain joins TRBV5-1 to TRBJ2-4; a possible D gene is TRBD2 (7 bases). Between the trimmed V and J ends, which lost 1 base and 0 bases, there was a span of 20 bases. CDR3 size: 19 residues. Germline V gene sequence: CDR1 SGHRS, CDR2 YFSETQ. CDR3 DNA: TGCGCCAGCAGCTTGAGAAGGGGGGGAGCTCGACTAGCCAAAAACATTCAGTACTTC. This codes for CASSLRRGGARLAKNIQYF.

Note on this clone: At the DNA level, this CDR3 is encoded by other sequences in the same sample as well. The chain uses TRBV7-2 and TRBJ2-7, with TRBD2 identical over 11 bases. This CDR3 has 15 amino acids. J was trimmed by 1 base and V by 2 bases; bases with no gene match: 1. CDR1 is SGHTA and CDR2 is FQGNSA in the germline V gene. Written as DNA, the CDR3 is TGTGCCAGCAGCTTAACTAGCGGGGGATCCTACGAGCAGTACTTC. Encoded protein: CASSLTSGGSYEQYF.

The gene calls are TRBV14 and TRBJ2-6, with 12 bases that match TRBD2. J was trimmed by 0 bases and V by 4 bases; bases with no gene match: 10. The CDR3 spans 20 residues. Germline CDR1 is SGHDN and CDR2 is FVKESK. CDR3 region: CASSPTSGRSGVSGANVLTF. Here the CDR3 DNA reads TGTGCCAGCAGCCCTACTAGCGGGAGGTCGGGAGTCTCTGGGGCCAACGTCCTGACTTTC.

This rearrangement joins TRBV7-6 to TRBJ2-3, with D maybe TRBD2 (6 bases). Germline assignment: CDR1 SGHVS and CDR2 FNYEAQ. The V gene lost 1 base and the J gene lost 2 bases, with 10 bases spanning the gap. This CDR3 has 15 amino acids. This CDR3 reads CASSLVAGTTDTQYF. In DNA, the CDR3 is TGTGCCAGCAGCTTAGTTGCGGGGACCACAGATACGCAGTATTTT.